This TCR beta chain emerged from a study of cytomegalovirus exposure and HLA in healthy donors. Study-level information: Of all 370 or so donors who were genotyped, 81% belonged to the Caucasian-associated ancestry cluster. General study results and limits: Among CMV-associated TCR beta chains, most appeared HLA-restricted in a later analysis. It was reported in a later analysis that an Asian-associated ancestry cluster showed fewer N-insertions than the approximately 700-donor mean. In an earlier analysis, in fewer than 700 donors, most V segments appeared productive either ~87% or ~30% of the time.

PCR primers comprised 60 Vbeta and 13 Jbeta primers. Profiled with immunoSEQ multiplex PCR; TCRdb holds only in-frame clones, not every one. This sample has about 210,000 clones; 81% occur once, and the top ten carry around 3.5%. CDR3 length: 15 amino acids. CDR1 and CDR2 (germline): MNHNY, SVGAGI (reference sequence). V was pared by 4 bases and J by 3 bases, with 6 bases of the junction left unmatched. Comment on this clone: Its specificity is not known.

What was sequenced was PBMCs. The clonotype originates from a middle-aged man in good health and CMV-seropositive. V gene TRBV6-6 combines with J gene TRBJ2-7, with 10 nucleotides matching TRBD1. The CDR3 DNA sequence: TGTGCCAGCAGTTCCCCGGGACAGGGGAACTACGAGCAGTACTTC. It codes for CASSSPGQGNYEQYF.